This T cell receptor beta chain came from a study of T-cell memory formation after mild COVID-19. With constant-segment primers, 5'RACE yielded cDNA libraries of TCR alpha and TCR beta that carried sample barcodes and UMIs. In TCRdb, the 5' RACE reads were re-called with MiXCR into one record per CDR3 protein. This sample has roughly 200,000 distinct CDR3 sequences, with roughly 17% found just once. V lost 3 bases and J lost 4; bases outside the gene matches: 3. Germline CDR1 reads SGHAT; CDR2 reads FQNNGV. The CDR3 contains 14 residues. The chain combines TRBV11-2 with TRBJ2-7, with 10 bases fitting TRBD2. The sequenced sample consisted of PBMCs or a T cell subset sorted from them (not recorded which). The TCR comes from an adult woman who had mild COVID-19 (a few samples of this study predate the infection). Cell type and time point are not known. The CDR3 sequence: CASSFSGRGYEQYF. CDR3 bases: TGTGCCAGCAGCTTCAGCGGGAGGGGGTACGAGCAGTACTTC.